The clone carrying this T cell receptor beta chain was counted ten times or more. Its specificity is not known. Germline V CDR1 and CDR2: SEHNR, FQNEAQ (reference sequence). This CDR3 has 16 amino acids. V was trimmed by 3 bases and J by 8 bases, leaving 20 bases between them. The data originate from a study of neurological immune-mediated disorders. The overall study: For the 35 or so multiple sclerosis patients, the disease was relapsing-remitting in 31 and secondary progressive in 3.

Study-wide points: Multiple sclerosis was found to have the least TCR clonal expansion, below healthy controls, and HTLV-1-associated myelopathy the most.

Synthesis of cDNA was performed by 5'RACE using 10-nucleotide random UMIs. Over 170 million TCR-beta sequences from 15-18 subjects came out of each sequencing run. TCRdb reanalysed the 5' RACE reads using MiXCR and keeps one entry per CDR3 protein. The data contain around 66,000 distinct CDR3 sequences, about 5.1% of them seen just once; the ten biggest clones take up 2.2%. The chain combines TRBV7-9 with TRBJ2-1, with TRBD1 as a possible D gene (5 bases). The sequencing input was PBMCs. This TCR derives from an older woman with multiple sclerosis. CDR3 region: CASSLGMGSVGDEQFF. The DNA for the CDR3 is TGTGCCAGCAGCTTGGGTATGGGATCTGTAGGGGATGAGCAGTTCTTC.